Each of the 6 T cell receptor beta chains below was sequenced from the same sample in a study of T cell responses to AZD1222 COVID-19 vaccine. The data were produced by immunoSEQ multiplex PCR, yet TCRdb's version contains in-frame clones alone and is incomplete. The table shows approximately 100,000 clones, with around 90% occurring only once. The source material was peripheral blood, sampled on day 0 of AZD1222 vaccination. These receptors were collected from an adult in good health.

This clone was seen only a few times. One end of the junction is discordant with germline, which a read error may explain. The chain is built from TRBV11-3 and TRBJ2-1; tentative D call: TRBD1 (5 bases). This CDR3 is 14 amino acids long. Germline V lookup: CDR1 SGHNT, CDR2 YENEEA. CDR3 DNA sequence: TGTGCCAGCAGCGTAGACAGTTTTTACAATGAGCAGTTCTTC. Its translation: CASSVDSFYNEQFF.

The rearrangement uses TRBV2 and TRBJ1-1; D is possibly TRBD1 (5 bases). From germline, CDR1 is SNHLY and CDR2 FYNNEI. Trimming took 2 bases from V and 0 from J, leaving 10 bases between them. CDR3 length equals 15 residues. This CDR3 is CASSEKQGMNTEAFF. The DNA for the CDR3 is TGTGCCAGCAGTGAAAAGCAGGGTATGAACACTGAAGCTTTCTTT.

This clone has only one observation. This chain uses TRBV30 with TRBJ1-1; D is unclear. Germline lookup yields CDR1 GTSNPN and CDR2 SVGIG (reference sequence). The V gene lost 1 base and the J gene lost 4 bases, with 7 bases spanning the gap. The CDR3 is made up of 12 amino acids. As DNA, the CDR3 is TGTGCCTGGAGTGCAGATGCCACTGAAGCTTTCTTT. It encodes CAWSADATEAFF.

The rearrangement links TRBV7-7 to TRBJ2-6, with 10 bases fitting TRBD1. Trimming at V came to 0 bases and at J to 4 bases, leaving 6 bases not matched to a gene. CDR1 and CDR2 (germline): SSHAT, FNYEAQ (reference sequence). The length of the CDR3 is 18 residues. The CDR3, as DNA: TGTGCCAGCAGCTTAGCACCGGGACAGGGGTTCGGGGCCAACGTCCTGACTTTC. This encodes CASSLAPGQGFGANVLTF.

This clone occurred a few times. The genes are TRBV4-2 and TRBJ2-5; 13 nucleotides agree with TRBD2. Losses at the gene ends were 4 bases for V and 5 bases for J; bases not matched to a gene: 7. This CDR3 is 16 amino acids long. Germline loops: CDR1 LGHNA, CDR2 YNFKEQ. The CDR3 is CASSPTGTSGAETQYF. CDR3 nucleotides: TGTGCCAGCAGCCCCACCGGGACTAGCGGGGCGGAGACCCAGTACTTC.

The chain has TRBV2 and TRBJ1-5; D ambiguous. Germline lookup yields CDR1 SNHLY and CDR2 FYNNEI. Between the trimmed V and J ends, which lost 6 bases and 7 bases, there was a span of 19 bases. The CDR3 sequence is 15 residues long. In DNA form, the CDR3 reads TGTGCCAGCAGCGCCGGGTCCCCCACCGGCCAGCCCCAGCATTTT. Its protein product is CASSAGSPTGQPQHF.